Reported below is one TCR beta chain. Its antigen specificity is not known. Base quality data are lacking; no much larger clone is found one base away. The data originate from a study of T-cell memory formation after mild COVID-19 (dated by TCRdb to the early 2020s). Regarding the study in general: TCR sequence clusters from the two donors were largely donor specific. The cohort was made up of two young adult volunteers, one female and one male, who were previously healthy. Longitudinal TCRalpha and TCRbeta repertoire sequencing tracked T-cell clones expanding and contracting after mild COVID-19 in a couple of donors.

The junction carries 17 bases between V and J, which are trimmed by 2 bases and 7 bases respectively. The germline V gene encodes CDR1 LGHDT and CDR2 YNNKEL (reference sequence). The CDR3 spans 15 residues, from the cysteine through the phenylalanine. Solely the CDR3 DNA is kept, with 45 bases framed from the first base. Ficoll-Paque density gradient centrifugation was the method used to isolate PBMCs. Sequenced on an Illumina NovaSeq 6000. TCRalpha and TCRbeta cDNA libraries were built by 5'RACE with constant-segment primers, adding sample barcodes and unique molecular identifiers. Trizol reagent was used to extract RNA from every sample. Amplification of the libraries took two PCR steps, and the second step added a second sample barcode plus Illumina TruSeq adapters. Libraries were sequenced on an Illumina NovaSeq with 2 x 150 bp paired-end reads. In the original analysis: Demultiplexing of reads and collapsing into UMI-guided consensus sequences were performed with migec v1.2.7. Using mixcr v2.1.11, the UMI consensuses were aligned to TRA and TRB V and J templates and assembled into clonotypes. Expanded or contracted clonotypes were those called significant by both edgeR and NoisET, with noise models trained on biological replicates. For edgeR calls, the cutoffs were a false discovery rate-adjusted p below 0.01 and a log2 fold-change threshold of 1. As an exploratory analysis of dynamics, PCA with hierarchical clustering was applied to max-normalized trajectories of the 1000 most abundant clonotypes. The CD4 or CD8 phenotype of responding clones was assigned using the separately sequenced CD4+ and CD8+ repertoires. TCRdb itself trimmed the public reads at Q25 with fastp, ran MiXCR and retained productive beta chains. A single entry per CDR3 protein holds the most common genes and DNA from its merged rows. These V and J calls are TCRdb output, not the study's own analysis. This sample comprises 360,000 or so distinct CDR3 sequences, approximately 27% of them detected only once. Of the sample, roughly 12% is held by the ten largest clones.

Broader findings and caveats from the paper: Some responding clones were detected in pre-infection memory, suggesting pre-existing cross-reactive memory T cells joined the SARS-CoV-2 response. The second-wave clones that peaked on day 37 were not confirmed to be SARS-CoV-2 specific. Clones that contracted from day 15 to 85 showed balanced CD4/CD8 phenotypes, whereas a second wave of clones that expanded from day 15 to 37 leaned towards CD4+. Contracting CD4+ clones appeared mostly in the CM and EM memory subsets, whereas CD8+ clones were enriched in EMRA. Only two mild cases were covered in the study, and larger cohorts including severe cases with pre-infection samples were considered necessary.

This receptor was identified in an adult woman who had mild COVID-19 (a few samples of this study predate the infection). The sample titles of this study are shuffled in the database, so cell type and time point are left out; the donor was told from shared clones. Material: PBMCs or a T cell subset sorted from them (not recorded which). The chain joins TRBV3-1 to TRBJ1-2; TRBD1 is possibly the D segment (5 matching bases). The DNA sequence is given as TGTGCCAGCAGCCAACCAAGTAGCAGGGAATCTGGCTACACCTTC. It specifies CASSQPSSRESGYTF.